Sequencing of this T cell receptor (beta chain) was carried out in a study of shared clonotypes between healthy human individuals. CD45RO-negative CD8 cells positively selected for CCR7 made up the naive population, which excluded terminally differentiated effector memory CD45RA+ cells. Germline CDR1 and CDR2: MDHEN and SYDVKM. The CDR3 is made up of 15 amino acids. The germline V and J ends were trimmed by 4 bases and 1 base, with 11 bases remaining between them. The data were produced by immunoSEQ multiplex PCR, yet TCRdb's version contains in-frame clones alone and is incomplete. Of roughly 1,800,000 clones in the sample, just under 95% are singletons; the top ten hold 1% to 1.5%.

This receptor was identified in a man younger than 35 in good health. The chain carries TRBV28 and TRBJ1-3, with a weak D call TRBD1 (5 bases). The sequenced material came from naive CD8+ T cells sorted from blood. CDR3 in DNA: TGTGCCAGCAGTTGGGACTCCCTATCTGGAAACACCATATATTTT. This codes for CASSWDSLSGNTIYF.